Listed here are 4 T cell receptor beta chains from one sample, sequenced in a study of T cells in Graves' hyperthyroidism and ophthalmopathy. The investigators amplified TCR beta CDR3 regions from RNA transcripts. Using the HTBI primer set, a first-round RT-PCR was run on the TCR CDR3. TCRdb re-derived calls from the multiplex PCR reads in MiXCR, one entry per CDR3 protein. The sample includes a few hundred thousand distinct CDR3 sequences, about 45% seen only once; the top ten take around 17%. Sequenced input: peripheral blood or thyroid tissue (not recorded which). These receptors all stem from an adult woman with Graves' disease, either hyperthyroidism or ophthalmopathy (not recorded which).

This chain links TRBV10-1 with TRBJ1-1; D is perhaps TRBD1 (5 bases). CDR3 length: 15 residues. The V end was cut by 10 bases, the J end by 3 bases, with 21 bases between. The germline V gene has CDR1 WNHNN and CDR2 SYGVQD (reference sequence). CDR3 in amino acids: CANVIWGRGYTEAFF. CDR3 bases: TGCGCCAACGTCATTTGGGGCCGTGGCTACACTGAAGCTTTCTTT.

This clonotype was seen many times. V gene TRBV20-1 combines with J gene TRBJ2-7; the D gene is possibly TRBD1 (5 bases). With 1 base removed from V and 3 bases from J, the gap between germline ends came to 13 bases. Per the germline V gene, CDR1 is DFQATT and CDR2 is SNEGSKA (reference sequence). This CDR3 is built from 14 residues. CDR3 sequence: CSARVQGGVYEQYF. CDR3 nucleotides: TGCAGTGCTAGAGTCCAGGGCGGCGTCTACGAGCAGTACTTC.

This clonotype was picked up many times. The gene calls are TRBV20-1 and TRBJ1-1; no definite D call. The V gene's germline CDR1 is DFQATT and CDR2 SNEGSKA (reference sequence). V lost 0 bases to trimming and J lost 1 base, with 0 bases between them. CDR3 size: 11 residues. The CDR3 sequence: CSARENTEAFF. CDR3 DNA: TGCAGTGCTAGAGAGAACACTGAAGCTTTCTTT.

In this sample, this clonotype turned up many times. The V call is TRBV7-8, the J call TRBJ1-4; D is ambiguous. Trimming shortened V by 2 bases and J by 3 bases, and 7 bases separated the two germline ends. CDR1 and CDR2 from the germline V gene are SGHVS and FQNEAQ. The CDR3 has 14 amino acids. CDR3: CASSLLDANEKLFF. The CDR3 bases are TGTGCCAGCAGCTTATTGGACGCTAATGAAAAACTGTTTTTT.